The 21 T cell receptor beta chains reported below all come from one sample, sequenced in a study of T cells in Graves' hyperthyroidism and ophthalmopathy. Using RNA transcripts as the source, TCR beta CDR3 regions were amplified. HTBI primers drove first-round RT-PCR of the TCR CDR3. TCRdb redid the calling of the multiplex PCR reads with MiXCR, one entry per CDR3 protein. The data contain 400,000 or so distinct CDR3 sequences, about an eighth of them singletons. What was sequenced was blood. The receptor source for this set is a man between 50 and 59 years old with Graves' ophthalmopathy.

This clonotype was observed a few times. V and J are TRBV24-1 and TRBJ1-5; D is perhaps TRBD1 (5 bases). Germline V gene lookup returns CDR1 KGHDR and CDR2 SFDVKD. V was trimmed by 4 bases and J by 9 bases, leaving 21 bases between them. There are 16 residues in the CDR3. CDR3 amino acids: CATSERDRTRDRPQHF. The CDR3 DNA sequence: TGTGCCACCAGTGAGCGGGACCGGACAAGGGATCGGCCCCAGCATTTT.

There are a few counts of this clonotype. This sequence joins TRBV28 and TRBJ1-4; perhaps TRBD1 as D (5 bases). CDR1 is MDHEN, CDR2 SYDVKM, per germline. Trimming stripped 3 bases from V and 7 bases from J, with 9 bases between. This CDR3 is built from 13 residues. In DNA form, the CDR3 reads TGTGCCAGCAGTTTCCCCCAGGGTGAAAAACTGTTTTTT. Protein: CASSFPQGEKLFF.

The chain uses TRBV15 and TRBJ2-1; 12 bases fit TRBD2. The CDR3 length is 18 residues. Germline lookup yields CDR1 LNHNV and CDR2 YYDKDF (reference sequence). Germline trimming cut 3 bases from V and 7 bases from J; bases unmatched to any gene: 13. The CDR3 coding sequence is TGTGCCACCAGCAGCCACAATCGACTAGCGGGAGTGTCAAATGAGCAGTTCTTC. As protein: CATSSHNRLAGVSNEQFF.

This clonotype was detected a few times. This chain links TRBV4-1 with TRBJ2-7; D is unclear. The CDR3 totals 13 residues. Trimming took 0 bases from V and 3 from J, leaving 6 bases between them. CDR1 MGHRA and CDR2 YSYEKL come from the germline V gene. The DNA for the CDR3 is TGCGCCAGCAGCCAAGACAGTTACTACGAGCAGTACTTC. It yields the protein CASSQDSYYEQYF.

This clonotype was counted many times. The chain uses TRBV20-1 and TRBJ1-5, with TRBD1 as a possible D gene (6 bases). The CDR3 is 13 amino acids. Germline lookup yields CDR1 DFQATT and CDR2 SNEGSKA (reference sequence). Trimming shortened V by 2 bases and J by 6 bases, and 11 bases separated the two germline ends. The CDR3 region is CSARSGVGQPQHF. For the CDR3, the DNA is TGCAGTGCTAGATCAGGGGTTGGTCAGCCCCAGCATTTT.

The rearrangement links TRBV5-1 to TRBJ2-3, with TRBD2 as a possible D gene (6 bases). The CDR3 runs to 16 residues. V shed 0 bases and J shed 2 bases, with 13 bases lying between them. Germline V lookup: CDR1 SGHRS, CDR2 YFSETQ. In nucleotides, the CDR3 is TGCGCCAGCAGCTTGGCGGACTATTTAAACACAGATACGCAGTATTTT. This translates into CASSLADYLNTDTQYF.

CDR3 amino acids: CSVEGDRDINRETQYF. In nucleotides, the CDR3 is TGCAGCGTTGAAGGGGACAGGGATATTAATAGGGAGACCCAGTACTTC. This chain joins TRBV29-1 and TRBJ2-5, with TRBD1 matching over 9 bases. Losses at the gene ends were 1 base for V and 5 bases for J; bases not matched to a gene: 11. CDR3 length equals 16 residues. CDR1 is SQVTM, CDR2 ANQGSEA, per germline. Variable domain in full (rest from reference TRBV29-1 and TRBJ2-5): SAVISQKPSRDICQRGTSLTIQCQVDSQVTMMFWYRQQPGQSLTLIATANQGSEATYESGFVIDKFPISRPNLTFSTLTVSNMSPEDSSIYLCSVEGDRDINRETQYFGPGTRLLVL.

This clonotype was picked up many times. J is TRBJ1-2 and V is TRBV11-3, with no clear D. The CDR3 is 13 residues long. With 0 bases removed from V and 8 bases from J, the gap between germline ends came to 10 bases. Germline CDR1 is SGHNT and CDR2 is YENEEA. This CDR3 is CASSLDWTNGYTF. The CDR3 DNA follows: TGTGCCAGCAGCTTAGATTGGACCAACGGCTACACCTTC.

This clonotype has just a few counts. The chain recombines TRBV18 with TRBJ2-3; TRBD2 is a possible D gene (6 bases). V was clipped by 4 bases and J by 0 bases, with 14 bases between them. Per the germline V gene, CDR1 is KGHSH and CDR2 is LQKENI. The CDR3 spans 16 residues. This CDR3 is CASSQTHGTSTDTQYF. The CDR3 bases are TGTGCCAGCTCACAAACGCACGGGACTAGCACAGATACGCAGTATTTT.

In nucleotides, the CDR3 is TGTGCCAGTAGTACCCAAGACAGAGCCGCCTACGAGCAGTACTTC. This sequence encodes CASSTQDRAAYEQYF. This chain connects TRBV19 to TRBJ2-7; a possible D gene is TRBD1 (5 bases). Germline-derived CDR1 and CDR2 are LNHDA and SQIVND (reference sequence). The CDR3 is 15 residues long. The V end was cut by 4 bases, the J end by 2 bases, with 15 bases between.

A few counts support this clonotype. V usage is TRBV27 and J usage is TRBJ2-1; the match to TRBD2 covers 10 bases. The CDR3 is 19 residues long. Germline loops: CDR1 MNHEY, CDR2 SMNVEV (reference sequence). The ends lost 0 bases at V and 5 bases at J; junction bases unmatched: 13. The CDR3 DNA reads as TGTGCCAGCAGTTTATCAGGGATAGCGGGAGGAGGGGGAAACAATGAGCAGTTCTTC. It translates to CASSLSGIAGGGGNNEQFF.

The genes are TRBV3-1 and TRBJ2-6; D ambiguous. V was trimmed by 2 bases and J by 5 bases, leaving 10 bases between them. Per germline, CDR1 LGHDT and CDR2 YNNKEL (reference sequence). CDR3 size: 15 residues. This chain's CDR3 is CASSQTQDRANVLTF. The CDR3 region has the DNA TGTGCCAGCAGCCAAACGCAAGACAGGGCCAACGTCCTGACTTTC.

Concerning this clonotype: A much larger clone sits a single nucleotide away, making a read error possible. The CDR3 DNA reads as TGTGCCAGCACTCCTACCGGGAGGTTCTACGAGCGGTACTTC. Its protein is CASTPTGRFYERYF. This chain links TRBV12-3 or TRBV12-4 with TRBJ2-7; TRBD2 aligns across 7 bases. This CDR3 is 14 amino acids long.

Note on this clonotype: With a much larger clone just one base away, this may be a read error. The CDR3: CASSYGGFGGAGSPLHF. The CDR3 DNA is TGTGCCAGCAGTTACGGGGGTTTTGGGGGGGCCGGCTCACCCCTCCACTTT. The rearrangement links TRBV6-5 to TRBJ1-6; a weak D match, TRBD1 (6 bases). The CDR3 is 17 amino acids. The germline gives CDR1 MNHEY, CDR2 SVGAGI. Trimming removed 2 bases at V and 10 bases at J, with 21 bases between.

This clonotype showed up just a few times. The V gene is TRBV20-1, the J gene TRBJ1-1; D ambiguous. This CDR3 is 16 amino acids long. The V gene lost 1 base and the J gene lost 0 bases, with 15 bases spanning the gap. The germline gives CDR1 DFQATT, CDR2 SNEGSKA (reference sequence). The CDR3 reads CSARVLRTGMNTEAFF. The CDR3 DNA sequence: TGCAGTGCTAGAGTACTACGTACGGGGATGAACACTGAAGCTTTCTTT.

This clonotype was recorded at least ten times. The chain is built from TRBV6-5 and TRBJ1-2, with D unclear. The germline V gene encodes CDR1 MNHEY and CDR2 SVGAGI. The ends were cut back, 0 bases at V and 4 bases at J, with 12 bases in the middle. The CDR3 has 15 amino acids. DNA of the CDR3: TGTGCCAGCAGTTACTCGAACAGAGCCAGCTATGGCTACACCTTC. It codes for CASSYSNRASYGYTF.

The V call is TRBV24-1, the J call TRBJ1-2; D is undetermined. V lost 6 bases and J 4 bases, leaving 8 bases between the germline ends. Germline V gene lookup returns CDR1 KGHDR and CDR2 SFDVKD. The CDR3 is 12 residues long. The CDR3 DNA reads TGTGCCACCAGTCCAGACGGCTATGGCTACACCTTC. Protein: CATSPDGYGYTF.

The V gene is TRBV19, the J gene TRBJ1-6; possibly TRBD1 for D (5 bases). The germline V gene encodes CDR1 LNHDA and CDR2 SQIVND (reference sequence). The CDR3 sequence is 14 residues long. V lost 6 bases and J 7 bases, leaving 13 bases between the germline ends. CDR3 coding DNA: TGTGCCAGTAGCCCTAGGGGAGGGAATTCACCCCTCCACTTT. Translated: CASSPRGGNSPLHF. Full variable domain (missing parts from reference TRBV19 and TRBJ1-6): DGGITQSPKYLFRKEGQNVTLSCEQNLNHDAMYWYRQDPGQGLRLIYYSQIVNDFQKGDIAEGYSVSREKKESFPLTVTSAQKNPTAFYLCASSPRGGNSPLHFGNGTRLTVT.

Many counts were recorded for this clonotype. The chain employs TRBV20-1 and TRBJ1-4; D is perhaps TRBD1 (5 bases). Per the germline V gene, CDR1 is DFQATT and CDR2 is SNEGSKA (reference sequence). CDR3 length: 15 residues. Trimming shortened V by 0 bases and J by 11 bases, and 19 bases separated the two germline ends. The CDR3 nucleotides read TGCAGTGCTAGAGATCTTCAGGCCCTGGGGGAGAAACTGTTTTTT. Protein product: CSARDLQALGEKLFF.

As DNA, the CDR3 is TGCAGCGTCCACGGGGCCAAAAAGTACCAAGAGACCCAGTACTTC. Translating gives CSVHGAKKYQETQYF. The rearrangement uses TRBV29-1 and TRBJ2-5; D may correspond to TRBD1 or TRBD2 (5 bases each). Looked up from germline, CDR1 is SQVTM and CDR2 is ANQGSEA. Trimming removed 6 bases at V and 0 bases at J, with 17 bases between. The CDR3 spans 15 residues.

This clonotype appeared many times. V and J are TRBV13 and TRBJ2-7, with 9 bases identical to TRBD1. The J segment lost 5 bases and the V segment lost 4 bases, leaving 9 bases of the junction unmatched. This CDR3 region has 15 residues. CDR1 and CDR2 from the germline V gene are PRHDT and FYEKMQ (reference sequence). CDR3 protein: CASSSQGAFIHEQYF. CDR3 nucleotide sequence: TGTGCCAGCAGCTCACAGGGGGCGTTTATCCACGAGCAGTACTTC.